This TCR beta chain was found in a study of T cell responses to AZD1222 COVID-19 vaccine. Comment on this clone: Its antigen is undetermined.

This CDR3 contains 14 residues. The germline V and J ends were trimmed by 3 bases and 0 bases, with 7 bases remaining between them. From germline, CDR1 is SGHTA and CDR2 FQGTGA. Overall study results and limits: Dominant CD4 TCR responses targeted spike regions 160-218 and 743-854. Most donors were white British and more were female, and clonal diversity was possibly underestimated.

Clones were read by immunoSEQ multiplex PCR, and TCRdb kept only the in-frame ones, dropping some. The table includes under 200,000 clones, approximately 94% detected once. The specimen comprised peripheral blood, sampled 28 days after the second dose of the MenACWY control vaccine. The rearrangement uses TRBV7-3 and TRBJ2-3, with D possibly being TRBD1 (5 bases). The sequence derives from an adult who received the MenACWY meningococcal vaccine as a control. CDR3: CASSFDRSTDTQYF. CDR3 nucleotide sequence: TGTGCCAGCAGCTTCGACAGAAGCACAGATACGCAGTATTTT.